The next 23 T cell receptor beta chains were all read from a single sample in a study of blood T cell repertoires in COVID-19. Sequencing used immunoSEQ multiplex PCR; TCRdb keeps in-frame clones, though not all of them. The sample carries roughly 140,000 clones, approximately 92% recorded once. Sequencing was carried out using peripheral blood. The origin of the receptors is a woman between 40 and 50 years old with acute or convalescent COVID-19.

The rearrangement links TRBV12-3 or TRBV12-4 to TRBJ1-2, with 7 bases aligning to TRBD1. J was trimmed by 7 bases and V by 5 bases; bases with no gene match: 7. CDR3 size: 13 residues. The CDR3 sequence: CASSPSQGRGYTF. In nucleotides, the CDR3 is TGTGCCAGCAGTCCCTCACAGGGGCGTGGCTACACCTTC.

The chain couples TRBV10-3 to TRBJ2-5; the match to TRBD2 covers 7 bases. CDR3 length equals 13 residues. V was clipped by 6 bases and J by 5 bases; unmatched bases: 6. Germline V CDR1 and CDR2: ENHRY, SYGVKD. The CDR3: CAISGLGGETQYF. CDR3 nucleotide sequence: TGTGCCATCAGCGGACTAGGCGGGGAGACCCAGTACTTC.

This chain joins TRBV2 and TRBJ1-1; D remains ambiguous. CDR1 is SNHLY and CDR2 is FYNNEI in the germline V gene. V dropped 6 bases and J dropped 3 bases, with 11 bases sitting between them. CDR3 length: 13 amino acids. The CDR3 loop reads CASRLGRDTEAFF. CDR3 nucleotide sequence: TGTGCCAGCAGACTGGGGAGAGACACTGAAGCTTTCTTT.

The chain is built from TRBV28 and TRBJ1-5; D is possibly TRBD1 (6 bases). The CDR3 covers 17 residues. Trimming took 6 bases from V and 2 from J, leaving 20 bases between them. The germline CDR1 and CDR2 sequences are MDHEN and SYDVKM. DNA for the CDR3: TGTGCCAGCAGCCTAATTGGGACACTTTGGGGCAATCAGCCCCAGCATTTT. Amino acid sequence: CASSLIGTLWGNQPQHF.

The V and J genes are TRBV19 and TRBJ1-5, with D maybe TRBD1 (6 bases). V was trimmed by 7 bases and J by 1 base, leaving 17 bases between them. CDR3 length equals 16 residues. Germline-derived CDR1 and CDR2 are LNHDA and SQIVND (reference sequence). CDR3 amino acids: CASTLYWGQSNQPQHF. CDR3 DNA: TGTGCCAGTACCCTGTACTGGGGACAAAGCAATCAGCCCCAGCATTTT.

The chain's CDR3 is CASSQVGGEPTEAFF. In DNA, the CDR3 is TGTGCCAGCAGCCAAGTAGGGGGCGAGCCCACTGAAGCTTTCTTT. The rearrangement joins TRBV14 to TRBJ1-1, with TRBD1 matching over 7 bases. Germline CDR1 and CDR2: SGHDN and FVKESK. The CDR3 is 15 amino acids. Trimming at V came to 1 base and at J to 4 bases, leaving 6 bases not matched to a gene.

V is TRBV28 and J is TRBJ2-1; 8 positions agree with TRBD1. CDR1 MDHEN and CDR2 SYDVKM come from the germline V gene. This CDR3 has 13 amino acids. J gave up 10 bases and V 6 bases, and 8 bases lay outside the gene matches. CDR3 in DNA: TGTGCCAGCAGCCTAACAGGGGGACACGAGCAGTTCTTC. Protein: CASSLTGGHEQFF.

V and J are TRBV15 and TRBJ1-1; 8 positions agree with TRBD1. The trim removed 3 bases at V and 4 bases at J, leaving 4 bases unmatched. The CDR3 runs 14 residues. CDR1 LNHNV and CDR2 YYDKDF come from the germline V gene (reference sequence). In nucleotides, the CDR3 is TGTGCCACCAGCAGGTGGACAGGGTTCACTGAAGCTTTCTTT. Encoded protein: CATSRWTGFTEAFF.

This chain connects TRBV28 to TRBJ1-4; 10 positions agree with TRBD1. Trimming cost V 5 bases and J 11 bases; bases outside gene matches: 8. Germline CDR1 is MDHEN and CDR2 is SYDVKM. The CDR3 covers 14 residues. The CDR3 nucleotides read TGTGCCAGCAGTCTCCGGGACAGGGGACGGAAACTGTTTTTT. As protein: CASSLRDRGRKLFF.

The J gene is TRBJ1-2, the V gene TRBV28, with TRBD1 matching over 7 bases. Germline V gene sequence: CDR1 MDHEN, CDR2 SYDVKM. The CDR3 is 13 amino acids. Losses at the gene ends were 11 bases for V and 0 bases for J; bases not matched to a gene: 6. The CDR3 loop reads CAAWDSTNYGYTF. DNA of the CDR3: TGTGCCGCCTGGGACAGCACTAACTATGGCTACACCTTC.

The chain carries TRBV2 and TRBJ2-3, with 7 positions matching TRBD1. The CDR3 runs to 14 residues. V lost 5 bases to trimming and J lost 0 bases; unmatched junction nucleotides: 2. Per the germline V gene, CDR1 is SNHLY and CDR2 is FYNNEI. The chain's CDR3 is CASSQDRSTDTQYF. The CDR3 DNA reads TGTGCCAGCAGTCAGGACAGGAGCACAGATACGCAGTATTTT.

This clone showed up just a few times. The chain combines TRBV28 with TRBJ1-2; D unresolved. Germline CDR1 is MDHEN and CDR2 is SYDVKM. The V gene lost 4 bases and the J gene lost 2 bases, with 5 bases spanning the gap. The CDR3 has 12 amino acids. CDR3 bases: TGTGCCAGCAGTTCGCGGAACTATGGCTACACCTTC. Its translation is CASSSRNYGYTF.

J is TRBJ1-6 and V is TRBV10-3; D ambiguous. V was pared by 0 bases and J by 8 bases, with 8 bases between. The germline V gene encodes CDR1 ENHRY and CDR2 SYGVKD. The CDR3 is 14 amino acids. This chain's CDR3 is CAISESTRDSPLHF. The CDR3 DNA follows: TGTGCCATCAGTGAGTCGACTCGGGATTCACCCCTCCACTTT.

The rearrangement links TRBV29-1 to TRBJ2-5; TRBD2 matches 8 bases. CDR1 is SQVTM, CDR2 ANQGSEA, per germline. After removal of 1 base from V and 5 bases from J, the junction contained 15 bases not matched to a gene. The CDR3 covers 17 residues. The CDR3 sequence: CSVEGGPHSGSGETQYF. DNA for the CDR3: TGCAGCGTTGAAGGGGGGCCTCACAGCGGGAGCGGGGAGACCCAGTACTTC.

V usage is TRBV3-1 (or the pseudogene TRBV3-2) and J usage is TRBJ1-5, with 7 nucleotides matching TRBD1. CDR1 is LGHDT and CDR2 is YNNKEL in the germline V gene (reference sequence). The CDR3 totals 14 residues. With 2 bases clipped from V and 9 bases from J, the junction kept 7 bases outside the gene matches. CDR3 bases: TGTGCCAGCAGCCAAACCACAGGGGCAGGGCCCCAGCATTTT. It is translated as CASSQTTGAGPQHF.

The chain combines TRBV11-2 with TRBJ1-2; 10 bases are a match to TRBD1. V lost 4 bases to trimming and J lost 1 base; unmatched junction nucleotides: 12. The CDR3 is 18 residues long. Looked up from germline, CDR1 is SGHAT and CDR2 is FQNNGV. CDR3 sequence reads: CASSWIGGTGANNYGYTF. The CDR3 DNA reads TGTGCCAGCAGCTGGATAGGCGGGACAGGGGCTAATAACTATGGCTACACCTTC. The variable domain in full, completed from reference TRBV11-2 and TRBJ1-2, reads EAGVAQSPRYKIIEKRQSVAFWCNPISGHATLYWYQQILGQGPKLLIQFQNNGVVDDSQLPKDRFSAERLKGVDSTLKIQPAKLEDSAVYLCASSWIGGTGANNYGYTFGSGTRLTVV.

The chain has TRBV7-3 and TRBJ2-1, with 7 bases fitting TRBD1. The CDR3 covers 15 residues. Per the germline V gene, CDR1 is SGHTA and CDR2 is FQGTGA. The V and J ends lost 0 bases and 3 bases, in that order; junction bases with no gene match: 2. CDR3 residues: CASSLTGQNYNEQFF. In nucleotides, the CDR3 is TGTGCCAGCAGCTTAACGGGACAGAACTACAATGAGCAGTTCTTC.

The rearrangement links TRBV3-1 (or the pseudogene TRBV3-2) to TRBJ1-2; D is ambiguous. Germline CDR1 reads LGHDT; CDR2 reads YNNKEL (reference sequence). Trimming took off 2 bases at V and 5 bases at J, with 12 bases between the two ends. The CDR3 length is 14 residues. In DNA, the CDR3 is TGTGCCAGCAGCCAACAAGGGAGCAATTATGGCTACACCTTC. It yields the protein CASSQQGSNYGYTF.

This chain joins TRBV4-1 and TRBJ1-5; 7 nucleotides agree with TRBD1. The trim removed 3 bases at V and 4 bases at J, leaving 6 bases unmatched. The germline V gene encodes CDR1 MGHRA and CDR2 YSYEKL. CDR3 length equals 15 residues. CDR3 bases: TGCGCCAGCAGCCAGAAGGGGGCCCCTAATCAGCCCCAGCATTTT. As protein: CASSQKGAPNQPQHF.

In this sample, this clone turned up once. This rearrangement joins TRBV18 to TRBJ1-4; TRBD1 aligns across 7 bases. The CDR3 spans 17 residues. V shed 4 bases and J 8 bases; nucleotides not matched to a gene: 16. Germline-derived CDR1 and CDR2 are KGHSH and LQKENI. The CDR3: CASSLNVQGGLHEKLFF. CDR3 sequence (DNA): TGTGCCAGCTCACTAAACGTTCAAGGGGGCCTGCACGAAAAACTGTTTTTT.

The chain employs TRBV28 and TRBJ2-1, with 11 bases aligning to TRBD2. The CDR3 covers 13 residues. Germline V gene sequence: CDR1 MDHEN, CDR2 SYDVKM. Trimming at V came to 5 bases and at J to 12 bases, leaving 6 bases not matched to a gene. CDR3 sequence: CASSPGTSGGQFF. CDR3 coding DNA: TGTGCCAGCAGTCCTGGGACTAGCGGTGGGCAGTTCTTC.

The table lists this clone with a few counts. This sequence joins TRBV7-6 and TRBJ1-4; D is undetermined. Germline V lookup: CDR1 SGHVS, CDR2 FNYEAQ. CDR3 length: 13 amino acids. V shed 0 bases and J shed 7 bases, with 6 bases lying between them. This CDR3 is CASSLARGEKLFF. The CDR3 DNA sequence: TGTGCCAGCAGCTTAGCAAGAGGTGAAAAACTGTTTTTT.

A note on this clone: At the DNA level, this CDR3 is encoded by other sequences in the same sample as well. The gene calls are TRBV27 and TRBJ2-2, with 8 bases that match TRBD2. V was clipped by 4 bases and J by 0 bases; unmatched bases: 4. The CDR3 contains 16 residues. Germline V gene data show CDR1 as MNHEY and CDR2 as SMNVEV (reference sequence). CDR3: CASSYSGSANTGELFF. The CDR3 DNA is TGTGCCAGCAGTTACAGCGGGAGCGCGAACACCGGGGAGCTGTTTTTT.